This T cell receptor (beta chain) was recovered during a study of prognosis after radiotherapy for stage I lung cancer. CDR1 and CDR2 (germline): MNHEY, SVGAGI. J was trimmed by 4 bases and V by 4 bases; bases with no gene match: 6. The CDR3 sequence is 14 residues long. Amplification of the TCR beta CDR3 (from genomic DNA) was done by two-round multiplex PCR. First-round PCR used primers specific to each TRBV and TRBJ gene. One entry per CDR3 protein, called by TCRdb with MiXCR from the multiplex PCR reads. The sample yields around 20,000 distinct CDR3 sequences, around 40% seen once. The chain couples TRBV6-5 to TRBJ1-2; 7 nucleotides agree with TRBD1. Sequencing was performed on PBMCs, taken before or after stereotactic body radiation therapy (not recorded which). This TCR was sampled from a donor at least 50 years old with non-small cell lung cancer. In DNA form, the CDR3 reads TGTGCCAGCAGTTCGGGACAGTCCCTCTATGGCTACACCTTC. The encoded protein is CASSSGQSLYGYTF.